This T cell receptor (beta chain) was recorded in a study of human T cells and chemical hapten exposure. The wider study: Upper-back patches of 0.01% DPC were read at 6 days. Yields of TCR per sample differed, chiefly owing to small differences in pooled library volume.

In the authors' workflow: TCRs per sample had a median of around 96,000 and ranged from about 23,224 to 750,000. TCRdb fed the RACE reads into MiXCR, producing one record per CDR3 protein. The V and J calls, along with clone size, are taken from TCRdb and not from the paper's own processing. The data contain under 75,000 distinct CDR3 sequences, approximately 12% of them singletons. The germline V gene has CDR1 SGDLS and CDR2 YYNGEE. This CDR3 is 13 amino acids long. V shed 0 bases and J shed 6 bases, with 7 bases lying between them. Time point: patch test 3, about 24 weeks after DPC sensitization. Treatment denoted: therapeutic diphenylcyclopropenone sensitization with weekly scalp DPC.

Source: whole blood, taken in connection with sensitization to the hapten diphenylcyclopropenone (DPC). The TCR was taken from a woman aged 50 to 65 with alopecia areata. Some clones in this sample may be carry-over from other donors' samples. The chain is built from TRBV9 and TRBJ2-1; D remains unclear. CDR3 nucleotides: TGTGCCAGCAGCGTAGCCTACCTCAATGAGCAGTTCTTC. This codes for CASSVAYLNEQFF.